This T cell receptor beta chain derives from a study of shared clonotypes between healthy human individuals. Authors' processing steps: Because ImmunoSEQ provided only junction sequences with no quality scores, the filtering differed. Sequencing used immunoSEQ multiplex PCR; TCRdb keeps in-frame clones, though not all of them. V and J calls and clone size are copied from that table; D and trimming were computed from the DNA. Of around 700,000 clones in the sample, roughly 94% were seen once. It was CD45RO-negative cells, positively selected for CCR7, that made up naive CD8 cells, with terminally differentiated effector memory CD45RA+ cells excluded. This clone came up once. The sample consisted of naive CD8+ T cells sorted from blood. The sequence came from a man aged 25 to 40 in good health.

In DNA, the CDR3 is TGTGCCAGCAGCCCTACTAGATCCTACAATGAGCAGTTCTTC. Its protein product is CASSPTRSYNEQFF. The V call is TRBV7-9, the J call TRBJ2-1, with D perhaps matching TRBD2 (5 bases). The germline V gene encodes CDR1 SEHNR and CDR2 FQNEAQ (reference sequence). The CDR3 spans 14 residues. The germline V and J ends were trimmed by 5 bases and 1 base, with 9 bases remaining between them. Full variable domain (rest looked up from reference TRBV7-9 and TRBJ2-1): DTGVSQNPRHKITKRGQNVTFRCDPISEHNRLYWYRQTLGQGPEFLTYFQNEAQLEKSRLLSDRFSAERPKGSFSTLEIQRTEQGDSAMYLCASSPTRSYNEQFFGPGTRLTVL.